The subject of this entry is one TCR beta chain. The antigen is undetermined. This CDR3 has 17 residues. V shed 7 bases, J shed 4 bases, and the junction held 15 bases outside the gene matches. The germline gives CDR1 MGHDK, CDR2 SYGVNS. The data were obtained in a study of T cells in Graves' hyperthyroidism and ophthalmopathy. Researchers amplified the TCR beta CDR3 regions from RNA transcripts. TCR CDR3 regions were first amplified by RT-PCR with HTBI primers. TCRdb passed the multiplex PCR reads through MiXCR, listing each CDR3 protein once. The repertoire holds about 700,000 distinct CDR3 sequences, with about 45% as singletons. Study outcomes and limitations: A model using 13 V-J features told ophthalmopathy apart from stable hyperthyroidism.

V usage is TRBV25-1 and J usage is TRBJ1-2; the match to TRBD1 covers 10 bases. This sequence was found in an adult man with Graves' disease, either hyperthyroidism or ophthalmopathy (not recorded which). The specimen sequenced was peripheral blood or thyroid tissue (not recorded which). CDR3 bases: TGTGCCAGCACACTAGGGACAGGGGCCGCTACTTTCTATGGCTACACCTTC. It is translated as CASTLGTGAATFYGYTF.